This TCR beta chain stems from a study of CD8 T cells in ankylosing spondylitis. Study conclusions and caveats: Among TCR beta sequences, a motif of several highly homologous variants appeared characteristic of ankylosing spondylitis blood. Reported data indicate significant enrichment of disease-linked clones within matched ankylosing spondylitis synovial fluid. In peripheral blood, disease-linked CD8+ clones occurred at relatively low frequencies.

The CDR3 loop spans 14 amino acids. Germline assignment: CDR1 SGDLS and CDR2 YYNGEE. The V gene lost 0 bases and the J gene lost 2 bases, with 9 bases spanning the gap. This clonotype came up many times. The antigen is undetermined. Quantitative 5'-RACE was performed with molecular barcodes, and it yielded the TCR beta libraries. One entry per CDR3 protein results from TCRdb running MiXCR on the 5' RACE reads. This table holds 10,000 to 15,000 distinct CDR3 sequences, 2.8% found once. V is TRBV9 and J is TRBJ2-7; no reliable D call. This receptor was taken from a male donor with ankylosing spondylitis or in good health (not recorded which). Sequencing was done on a sample of blood, either unsorted or a sorted T cell fraction (not recorded which). The CDR3 nucleotides read TGTGCCAGCAGCGTAGATCCGGGCCCCTACGAGCAGTACTTC. Its translation is CASSVDPGPYEQYF.